The 20 T cell receptor beta chains below all came from one sample that was sequenced in a study of OX40 agonist ivuxolimab in advanced cancers. Libraries were prepared by immunoSEQ multiplex PCR; TCRdb keeps only in-frame clonotypes and omits some of them. The table has under 60,000 clones, 90% seen once. The specimen comprised CD4+ or CD8+ T cells sorted from blood, sampled in a trial of the OX40 agonist ivuxolimab. The receptors were gathered from an adult with an advanced solid tumor such as melanoma, head and neck, liver or kidney cancer.

The chain has TRBV27 and TRBJ2-7; TRBD1 matches 8 bases. Germline CDR1 is MNHEY and CDR2 is SMNVEV (reference sequence). V was clipped by 0 bases and J by 5 bases; unmatched bases: 3. CDR3 length: 14 residues. In DNA, the CDR3 is TGTGCCAGCAGTTTATCGAGGACAGGGAACGAGCAGTACTTC. Residues: CASSLSRTGNEQYF.

The chain joins TRBV7-3 to TRBJ2-6; D perhaps matches TRBD2 (5 bases). There are 16 residues in the CDR3. Trimming cost V 2 bases and J 0 bases, with 8 bases left between them. Germline V gene lookup returns CDR1 SGHTA and CDR2 FQGTGA. CDR3 DNA: TGTGCCAGCAGCTTAGGGAGCTACTCTGGGGCCAACGTCCTGACTTTC. Amino acid sequence: CASSLGSYSGANVLTF.

This chain links TRBV18 with TRBJ2-3; 9 bases are a match to TRBD2. Germline V gene lookup returns CDR1 KGHSH and CDR2 LQKENI. The V segment lost 3 bases and the J segment 1 base; nucleotides outside the gene matches: 11. CDR3 length equals 18 residues. The CDR3 DNA is TGTGCCAGCTCACCTAATATGGCTAGCGGGGTACGCACAGATACGCAGTATTTT. This gives the protein CASSPNMASGVRTDTQYF.

This clone has a single count. The chain combines TRBV5-1 with TRBJ1-1; no clear D gene. Trimming cost V 0 bases and J 4 bases, with 10 bases left between them. This CDR3 is built from 14 residues. Germline CDR1 reads SGHRS; CDR2 reads YFSETQ. CDR3: CASSLGNWGTEAFF. The CDR3 nucleotides read TGCGCCAGCAGCTTGGGGAATTGGGGCACTGAAGCTTTCTTT.

The genes are TRBV7-3 and TRBJ2-3; 14 nucleotides line up with TRBD2. The CDR3 contains 16 residues. V shed 5 bases, J shed 6 bases, and the junction held 7 bases outside the gene matches. CDR1 is SGHTA, CDR2 FQGTGA, per germline. This CDR3 reads CASSPATSGRADTQYF. The CDR3 DNA reads TGTGCCAGCAGCCCCGCGACTAGCGGGAGGGCGGATACGCAGTATTTT.

The CDR3 sequence: CASSPLLKGYNEQFF. CDR3 DNA: TGTGCCAGTAGTCCCCTCCTCAAGGGGTACAATGAGCAGTTCTTC. This chain links TRBV19 with TRBJ2-1; D is perhaps TRBD1 (5 bases). CDR3 length: 15 residues. The germline gives CDR1 LNHDA, CDR2 SQIVND (reference sequence). V lost 5 bases to trimming and J lost 4 bases, with 15 bases between them.

The chain uses TRBV14 and TRBJ1-1; TRBD1 might be the D (5 bases). Trimming cost V 3 bases and J 0 bases, with 14 bases left between them. Germline CDR1 SGHDN, CDR2 FVKESK. This CDR3 has 16 residues. The CDR3 nucleotides read TGTGCCAGCAGCCAGGGACCGAGTCTCATGAACACTGAAGCTTTCTTT. Protein product: CASSQGPSLMNTEAFF.

The chain is built from TRBV15 and TRBJ2-1, with TRBD1 as a possible D gene (6 bases). The CDR3 extends over 15 amino acids. Trimming stripped 1 base from V and 15 bases from J, with 22 bases between. The germline gives CDR1 LNHNV, CDR2 YYDKDF (reference sequence). The chain's CDR3 is CATSRVGGIAQLGFF. Written as DNA, the CDR3 is TGTGCCACCAGCAGAGTAGGGGGAATAGCGCAGTTGGGGTTCTTC.

The rearrangement joins TRBV18 to TRBJ2-5; D remains ambiguous. V lost 2 bases to trimming and J lost 2 bases, with 9 bases between them. Germline loops: CDR1 KGHSH, CDR2 LQKENI. The CDR3 spans 14 residues. The DNA for the CDR3 is TGTGCCAGCTCACCAGGGTCGGTTCAAGAGACCCAGTACTTC. This encodes CASSPGSVQETQYF.

V gene TRBV10-1 combines with J gene TRBJ1-1, with TRBD1 identical over 7 bases. V trimming: 7 bases; J trimming: 5 bases; junction bases outside the gene matches: 7. CDR1 is WNHNN and CDR2 is SYGVQD in the germline V gene (reference sequence). The CDR3 covers 13 residues. As DNA, the CDR3 is TGCGCCAGCACCCAGCGACAGGGAACTGAAGCTTTCTTT. Translating gives CASTQRQGTEAFF.

The genes are TRBV30 and TRBJ2-7; D tentatively reads TRBD1 or TRBD2 (5 bases each). The CDR3 runs 14 residues. The V end was cut by 2 bases, the J end by 2 bases, with 13 bases between. The germline gives CDR1 GTSNPN, CDR2 SVGIG (reference sequence). The CDR3 protein is CAWSPGTLPYEQYF. The CDR3 DNA is TGTGCCTGGAGTCCAGGGACCCTCCCCTACGAGCAGTACTTC.

V gene TRBV15 combines with J gene TRBJ2-3, with a possible D match to TRBD1 (6 bases). V lost 0 bases and J lost 6, with 13 bases in between. CDR3 length: 15 residues. Looked up from germline, CDR1 is LNHNV and CDR2 is YYDKDF (reference sequence). CDR3 nucleotide sequence: TGTGCCACCAGCAGAGATCCAGGGGTAGGGGATACGCAGTATTTT. It codes for CATSRDPGVGDTQYF.

The V and J genes are TRBV11-1 and TRBJ2-4; 8 bases line up with TRBD2. Germline CDR1 reads SGHAT; CDR2 reads FQDESV (reference sequence). The trim removed 1 base at V and 0 bases at J, leaving 8 bases unmatched. The CDR3 has 18 amino acids. CDR3: CASSLDVAGQLAKNIQYF. The CDR3 nucleotides are TGTGCCAGCAGCTTAGATGTAGCGGGGCAACTAGCCAAAAACATTCAGTACTTC. Full variable domain (missing parts from reference TRBV11-1 and TRBJ2-4): EAEVAQSPRYKITEKSQAVAFWCDPISGHATLYWYRQILGQGPELLVQFQDESVVDDSQLPKDRFSAERLKGVDSTLKIQPAELGDSAMYLCASSLDVAGQLAKNIQYFGAGTRLSVL.

The chain carries TRBV10-3 and TRBJ1-3; no definite D call. Deletions cut 3 bases from V and 0 bases from J, with 6 bases between. Germline V lookup: CDR1 ENHRY, CDR2 SYGVKD. This CDR3 comprises 14 residues. CDR3 protein: CAISDPSSGNTIYF. CDR3 DNA: TGTGCCATCAGTGACCCCAGCTCTGGAAACACCATATATTTT.

This clone occurred once. The rearrangement uses TRBV25-1 and TRBJ2-1; TRBD2 is a possible D gene (5 bases). Trimming pared 7 bases from V and 0 bases from J, leaving 13 bases between. CDR3 size: 15 residues. Per germline, CDR1 MGHDK and CDR2 SYGVNS. DNA of the CDR3: TGTGCCAGCACCCCGACGGGGAGCTCCTACAATGAGCAGTTCTTC. It codes for CASTPTGSSYNEQFF.

This sequence joins TRBV7-8 and TRBJ2-4; a possible D gene is TRBD2 (6 bases). The CDR3 is 12 amino acids. Germline assignment: CDR1 SGHVS and CDR2 FQNEAQ. V gave up 1 base and J gave up 9 bases, with 7 bases separating them. The chain's CDR3 is CASSLEEGIQYF. The CDR3, as DNA: TGTGCCAGCAGCTTAGAGGAGGGCATTCAGTACTTC.

The rearrangement joins TRBV7-9 to TRBJ2-7; TRBD1 is a possible D gene (6 bases). Trimming removed 2 bases at V and 4 bases at J, with 15 bases between. Germline CDR1 reads SEHNR; CDR2 reads FQNEAQ (reference sequence). The CDR3 is 15 residues long. The CDR3 nucleotides are TGTGCCAGCAGCTTATCACAGGGAGCACTGTACGAGCAGTACTTC. It specifies CASSLSQGALYEQYF.

This clone was detected once. The V call is TRBV2, the J call TRBJ1-3; 12 nucleotides agree with TRBD1. V dropped 7 bases and J dropped 7; count of bases not matched to a gene: 8. Germline V lookup: CDR1 SNHLY, CDR2 FYNNEI. This CDR3 spans 15 amino acids. CDR3 sequence: CASIRDRGLANTIYF. CDR3 sequence (DNA): TGTGCCAGCATCAGGGACAGGGGGCTTGCGAACACCATATATTTT.

V usage is TRBV23-1 and J usage is TRBJ2-1; D gene ambiguous. TRBV23-1 belongs to the ORF category, with a function that is uncertain. The V and J ends lost 4 bases and 12 bases respectively, with 13 bases between them. This CDR3 comprises 12 residues. The CDR3 DNA sequence: TGCGCCAGCAGTCGCCGGACCAGCAGGCAGTTCTTC. It codes for CASSRRTSRQFF.

The chain recombines TRBV5-6 with TRBJ1-3; D might be TRBD1 (5 bases). The CDR3 sequence is 14 residues long. CDR1 and CDR2 from the germline V gene are SGHDT and YYEEEE. V lost 4 bases to trimming and J lost 3 bases, with 11 bases between them. The CDR3 DNA reads TGTGCCAGCAGCCACCAGGGAGGTGGAAACACCATATATTTT. Its translation is CASSHQGGGNTIYF.